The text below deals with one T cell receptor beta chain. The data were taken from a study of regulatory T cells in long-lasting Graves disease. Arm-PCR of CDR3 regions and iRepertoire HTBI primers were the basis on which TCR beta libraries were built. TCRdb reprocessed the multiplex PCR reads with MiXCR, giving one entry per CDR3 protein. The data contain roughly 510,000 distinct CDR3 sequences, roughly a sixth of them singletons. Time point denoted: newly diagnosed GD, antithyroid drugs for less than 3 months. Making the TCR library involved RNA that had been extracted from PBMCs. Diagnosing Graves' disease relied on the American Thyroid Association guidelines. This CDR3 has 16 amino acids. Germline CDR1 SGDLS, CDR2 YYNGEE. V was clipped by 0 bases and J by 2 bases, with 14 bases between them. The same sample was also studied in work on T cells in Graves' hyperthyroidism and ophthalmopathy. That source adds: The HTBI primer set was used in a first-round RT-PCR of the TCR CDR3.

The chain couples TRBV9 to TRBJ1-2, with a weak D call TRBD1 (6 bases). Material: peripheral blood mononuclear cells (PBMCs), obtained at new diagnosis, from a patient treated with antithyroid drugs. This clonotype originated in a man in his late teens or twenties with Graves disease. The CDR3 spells CASSVGGPGANYGYTF. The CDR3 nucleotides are TGTGCCAGCAGCGTAGGGGGACCAGGGGCGAACTATGGCTACACCTTC.